The 27 T cell receptor beta chains in this list originate from one sample, sequenced in a study of cytotoxic CD8 clonotypes in ibrutinib-treated CLL. Generated by immunoSEQ multiplex PCR, the TCRdb table keeps only in-frame clones and is missing some. Found here are some 29,000 clones, 70% to 80% of them singletons; the top ten hold about half. This specimen was PBMCs, taken after 36 months of ibrutinib treatment. The receptors derive from a human donor with chronic lymphocytic leukemia.

V usage is TRBV7-2 and J usage is TRBJ1-2, with D hard to call. With 1 base removed from V and 2 bases from J, the gap between germline ends came to 11 bases. Germline CDR1 is SGHTA and CDR2 is FQGNSA. The CDR3 has 15 residues. The CDR3 nucleotides are TGTGCCAGCAGCTTAGTCGGAGAAGGGAACTATGGCTACACCTTC. Residues: CASSLVGEGNYGYTF.

This clone was counted a few times. CDR3 amino acids: CASSLEYEQYF. In DNA, the CDR3 is TGCGCCAGCAGCTTGGAATACGAGCAGTACTTC. The chain links TRBV5-1 to TRBJ2-7; D is unresolved. Trimming shortened V by 0 bases and J by 4 bases, and 2 bases separated the two germline ends. This CDR3 has 11 residues. Germline CDR1 and CDR2: SGHRS and YFSETQ.

J is TRBJ1-1 and V is TRBV7-9; no clear D gene. Per germline, CDR1 SEHNR and CDR2 FQNEAQ (reference sequence). The CDR3 spans 13 residues. V was pared by 4 bases and J by 1 base, with 7 bases between. CDR3 residues: CASSSTGNTEAFF. CDR3 nucleotides: TGTGCCAGCAGCTCGACGGGGAACACTGAAGCTTTCTTT.

The gene calls are TRBV7-9 and TRBJ1-2, with D unresolved. Trimming took 2 bases from V and 7 from J, leaving 11 bases between them. Germline CDR1 is SEHNR and CDR2 is FQNEAQ (reference sequence). The CDR3 has 13 residues. The CDR3 DNA follows: TGTGCCAGCAGCTTACCCGCCGAAGTTGGCTACACCTTC. Translation gives CASSLPAEVGYTF.

The rearrangement joins TRBV28 to TRBJ1-3, with D uncertain. V lost 6 bases to trimming and J lost 7 bases, with 10 bases between them. Germline V CDR1 and CDR2: MDHEN, SYDVKM. The CDR3 loop spans 12 amino acids. CDR3 sequence: CASSPHRNTIYF. The DNA for the CDR3 is TGTGCCAGCAGCCCCCACCGGAACACCATATATTTT. Using reference TRBV28 and TRBJ1-3 for the parts outside the CDR3, the full variable domain is DVKVTQSSRYLVKRTGEKVFLECVQDMDHENMFWYRQDPGLGLRLIYFSYDVKMKEKGDIPEGYSVSREKKERFSLILESASTNQTSMYLCASSPHRNTIYFGEGSWLTVV.

CDR3 amino acids: CASSQEPGVDEQFF. For the CDR3, the DNA is TGCGCCAGCAGCCAAGAGCCAGGGGTAGATGAGCAGTTCTTC. V gene TRBV5-1 combines with J gene TRBJ2-1, with a tentative D call TRBD1 (6 bases). Germline CDR1 and CDR2: SGHRS and YFSETQ. Trimming cost V 4 bases and J 8 bases, with 16 bases left between them. The CDR3 loop spans 14 amino acids.

This chain uses TRBV7-2 with TRBJ2-7, with D perhaps TRBD2 (6 bases). V was cut by 8 bases and J by 2 bases, with 10 bases left in between. The germline V gene has CDR1 SGHTA and CDR2 FQGNSA. The CDR3 consists of 12 residues. The CDR3 nucleotides are TGTGCCAGCGCGCGGGGTACCTACGAGCAGTACTTC. Its protein is CASARGTYEQYF.

The gene calls are TRBV9 and TRBJ1-1; no clear D gene. Germline V gives CDR1 SGDLS, CDR2 YYNGEE. The V gene lost 2 bases and the J gene lost 1 base, with 6 bases spanning the gap. This CDR3 spans 13 amino acids. CDR3 sequence: CASSVAWNTEAFF. The CDR3 DNA is TGTGCCAGCAGCGTCGCCTGGAACACTGAAGCTTTCTTT. The full variable domain, rest sourced from reference TRBV9 and TRBJ1-1, is DSGVTQTPKHLITATGQRVTLRCSPRSGDLSVYWYQQSLDQGLQFLIQYYNGEERAKGNILERFSAQQFPDLHSELNLSSLELGDSALYFCASSVAWNTEAFFGQGTRLTVV.

This clone has more than one count but fewer than ten. The rearrangement links TRBV7-9 to TRBJ1-1, with D tentatively TRBD1 (6 bases). The CDR3 is 13 residues long. V was shortened by 1 base and J by 4 bases, with 7 bases between the two germline ends. From germline, CDR1 is SEHNR and CDR2 FQNEAQ (reference sequence). The CDR3 here is CASSLEGGTEAFF. The CDR3 DNA follows: TGTGCCAGCAGCTTAGAAGGGGGCACTGAAGCTTTCTTT.

The genes are TRBV18 and TRBJ1-1, with a possible D match to TRBD1 (5 bases). Germline CDR1 KGHSH, CDR2 LQKENI. Deletions cut 3 bases from V and 6 bases from J, with 11 bases between. The CDR3 runs to 13 residues. The CDR3 sequence is CASSPSGGSEAFF. CDR3 nucleotide sequence: TGTGCCAGCTCACCCTCGGGGGGGTCTGAAGCTTTCTTT.

The chain joins TRBV7-9 to TRBJ1-6, with TRBD1 identical over 7 bases. Germline loops: CDR1 SEHNR, CDR2 FQNEAQ (reference sequence). This CDR3 has 17 residues. The J segment lost 7 bases and the V segment lost 5 bases, leaving 14 bases of the junction unmatched. CDR3 DNA: TGTGCCAGCAGCGGAGACGAATTCGGGACAGCAAATTCACCCCTCCACTTT. This sequence encodes CASSGDEFGTANSPLHF.

This sequence joins TRBV10-1 and TRBJ1-2; D call uncertain. Germline-derived CDR1 and CDR2 are WNHNN and SYGVQD (reference sequence). The germline V and J ends were trimmed by 5 bases and 2 bases, with 12 bases remaining between them. This CDR3 has 14 residues. The CDR3 bases are TGCGCCAGCAGTAACCCCTGGCCCAACTATGGCTACACCTTC. The encoded protein is CASSNPWPNYGYTF.

The V and J genes are TRBV6-1 and TRBJ1-2; the D is unclear. The CDR3 sequence is 15 residues long. V lost 4 bases and J 4 bases, leaving 16 bases between the germline ends. Germline assignment: CDR1 MNHNS and CDR2 SASEGT. CDR3 sequence (DNA): TGTGCCAGCAGTGCGATTGGCGGAAGCTTCTATGGCTACACCTTC. It encodes CASSAIGGSFYGYTF.

The J gene is TRBJ1-1, the V gene TRBV7-9; TRBD1 might be the D (6 bases). This CDR3 comprises 18 residues. In germline, CDR1 is SEHNR, CDR2 FQNEAQ (reference sequence). Between the trimmed V and J ends, which lost 0 bases and 0 bases, there was a span of 17 bases. The CDR3 region has the DNA TGTGCCAGCAGCTTAGCGGCCGTTGGACAGCTCCTGAACACTGAAGCTTTCTTT. Translated: CASSLAAVGQLLNTEAFF.

The V and J genes are TRBV4-1 and TRBJ2-1; the match to TRBD2 covers 13 bases. V trimming: 4 bases; J trimming: 5 bases; junction bases outside the gene matches: 8. Per the germline V gene, CDR1 is MGHRA and CDR2 is YSYEKL. The CDR3 length is 17 residues. This CDR3 is CASSRATSGGAHNEQFF. DNA of the CDR3: TGCGCCAGCAGCCGCGCAACTAGCGGGGGGGCCCACAATGAGCAGTTCTTC.

The chain is built from TRBV11-3 and TRBJ1-1, with TRBD1 matching 7 bases. Germline values: CDR1 SGHNT, CDR2 YENEEA. The V segment lost 4 bases and the J segment 2 bases; nucleotides outside the gene matches: 10. The CDR3 runs 16 residues. CDR3 nucleotide sequence: TGTGCCAGCAGCTCCCCCTCCGGGACAGATAACACTGAAGCTTTCTTT. It encodes CASSSPSGTDNTEAFF.

The V call is TRBV7-9, the J call TRBJ1-1; D possibly corresponds to TRBD1 (5 bases). Germline loops: CDR1 SEHNR, CDR2 FQNEAQ (reference sequence). The CDR3 has 13 residues. The V end lost 7 bases, the J end lost 11 bases, and 20 bases lay between the germline ends. CDR3 protein: CASILPSREGAFF. CDR3 in DNA: TGTGCCAGCATCCTCCCGAGCAGGGAGGGGGCTTTCTTT.

This clone was found a few times. This rearrangement joins TRBV28 to TRBJ1-1, with 7 bases that match TRBD1. V trimming: 3 bases; J trimming: 4 bases; junction bases outside the gene matches: 8. The CDR3 sequence is 15 residues long. In germline, CDR1 is MDHEN, CDR2 SYDVKM. The CDR3 region is CASSFRFAGGTEAFF. For the CDR3, the DNA is TGTGCCAGCAGTTTCAGGTTCGCAGGGGGCACTGAAGCTTTCTTT.

The rearrangement uses TRBV7-3 and TRBJ2-7, with 8 bases that match TRBD1. Germline V gives CDR1 SGHTA, CDR2 FQGTGA. The CDR3 contains 13 residues. Trimming cost V 2 bases and J 6 bases; bases outside gene matches: 3. The CDR3 reads CASSLQGAGEQYF. CDR3 nucleotides: TGTGCCAGCAGCTTACAGGGGGCGGGCGAGCAGTACTTC.

The chain joins TRBV5-1 to TRBJ2-7; D gene ambiguous. Per germline, CDR1 SGHRS and CDR2 YFSETQ. The germline V and J ends were trimmed by 4 bases and 4 bases, with 18 bases remaining between them. The CDR3 is 15 amino acids. The CDR3 loop reads CASSISPGQGYEQYF. CDR3 sequence (DNA): TGCGCCAGCAGCATATCACCGGGCCAAGGGTACGAGCAGTACTTC.

The chain combines TRBV6-5 with TRBJ1-5, with TRBD1 matching 10 bases. The CDR3 has 14 residues. V dropped 5 bases and J dropped 7; count of bases not matched to a gene: 5. CDR1 is MNHEY and CDR2 is SVGAGI in the germline V gene. CDR3 protein: CASSRGQGIQPQHF. The CDR3 region has the DNA TGTGCCAGCAGTAGGGGACAGGGGATCCAGCCCCAGCATTTT.

The V call is TRBV5-1, the J call TRBJ1-1; D perhaps matches TRBD1 (5 bases). CDR1 is SGHRS and CDR2 is YFSETQ in the germline V gene. The CDR3 runs 13 residues. V was cut by 2 bases and J by 2 bases, with 7 bases left in between. The CDR3 here is CASSFTGNTEAFF. Written as DNA, the CDR3 is TGCGCCAGCAGCTTTACAGGTAACACTGAAGCTTTCTTT.

The V call is TRBV11-2, the J call TRBJ2-7; D possibly corresponds to TRBD1 (5 bases). V was clipped by 8 bases and J by 0 bases, with 17 bases between them. The CDR3 is 15 amino acids. Germline V gene lookup returns CDR1 SGHAT and CDR2 FQNNGV. The CDR3 sequence: CASGKGSQSSYEQYF. CDR3 nucleotides: TGTGCCAGCGGAAAGGGGTCCCAATCCTCCTACGAGCAGTACTTC.

The chain combines TRBV5-6 with TRBJ2-1, with unresolved D. V was trimmed by 3 bases and J by 10 bases, leaving 8 bases between them. Germline loops: CDR1 SGHDT, CDR2 YYEEEE. The CDR3 contains 11 residues. The CDR3 DNA reads as TGTGCCAGCAGCTGGGCGGAGGAGCAGTTCTTC. Translation gives CASSWAEEQFF. Combining the CDR3 with reference TRBV5-6 and TRBJ2-1 gives the whole variable domain DAGVTQSPTHLIKTRGQQVTLRCSPKSGHDTVSWYQQALGQGPQFIFQYYEEEERQRGNFPDRFSGHQFPNYSSELNVNALLLGDSALYLCASSWAEEQFFGPGTRLTVL.

A remark on this clone: The same CDR3 also results from other DNA sequences found in this sample. The rearrangement joins TRBV27 to TRBJ1-4; no reliable D call. CDR1 MNHEY and CDR2 SMNVEV come from the germline V gene (reference sequence). CDR3 length: 14 amino acids. Trimming stripped 6 bases from V and 3 bases from J, with 11 bases between. CDR3 in amino acids: CASSFGQANEKLFF. DNA for the CDR3: TGTGCCAGCAGCTTTGGTCAGGCTAATGAAAAACTGTTTTTT.

V usage is TRBV29-1 and J usage is TRBJ1-1; D is unclear. The V end lost 1 base, the J end lost 1 base, and 10 bases lay between the germline ends. The CDR3 totals 14 residues. Per germline, CDR1 SQVTM and CDR2 ANQGSEA. CDR3 region: CSVEGRAGNTEAFF. The CDR3 DNA reads TGCAGCGTTGAAGGGCGGGCCGGGAACACTGAAGCTTTCTTT.

In this sample, this clone turned up once. The gene calls are TRBV9 and TRBJ1-2; maybe TRBD1 (5 bases). Germline CDR1 is SGDLS and CDR2 is YYNGEE. This CDR3 has 15 residues. The germline V and J ends were trimmed by 2 bases and 5 bases, with 16 bases remaining between them. CDR3 DNA: TGTGCCAGCAGCGTCACCGGGGCCTTTTCTTATGGCTACACCTTC. Encoded protein: CASSVTGAFSYGYTF.